These T cell receptor beta chains were read from a single sample in a study of blood T cell repertoires in COVID-19. Repertoires were generated with immunoSEQ multiplex PCR, while TCRdb's copy carries only in-frame clones and drops some. The sample yields under 400,000 clones, more than 75% seen once. The source material was PBMCs or T cells enriched from blood (not recorded which). The receptors shown here come from a man between 40 and 49 years old in a cohort exposed to, infected with or recovered from COVID-19 (not recorded which). The CDR3 runs from the conserved cysteine through the conserved F or W. A D gene is named only where the DNA matches it firmly. Part of the rows lack a size; the others show once, few, many or a class for expanded clones.

J	size	D	V	CDR3	DNA
TRBJ2-3	.	TRBD1	TRBV28	CASSGDRAGDTQYF	TGTGCCAGCAGTGGGGACAGGGCGGGCGATACGCAGTATTTT
TRBJ1-6	.	TRBD1	TRBV7-9	CASSYQGDSPLHF	TGTGCCAGCAGCTACCAGGGGGACTCACCCCTCCACTTT
TRBJ1-4	.	.	TRBV7-9	CASSPAGGEKLFF	TGTGCCAGCAGCCCAGCGGGAGGTGAAAAACTGTTTTTT
TRBJ2-1	.	.	TRBV21-1	CASKWASGSSNEQFF	.
TRBJ2-1	once	.	TRBV29-1	CSVSQVAYNEQFF	TGCAGCGTTTCACAGGTCGCCTACAATGAGCAGTTCTTC
TRBJ1-5	.	.	TRBV4-1	CASSQGTLDQPQHF	TGCGCCAGCAGCCAAGGCACACTAGATCAGCCCCAGCATTTT
TRBJ2-7	once	TRBD1	TRBV18	CASSDWDRSSYEQYF	TGTGCCAGCTCGGACTGGGACAGAAGCTCCTACGAGCAGTACTTC
TRBJ2-2	.	.	TRBV3-1/TRBV3-2	CASSPQTGELFF	TGTGCCAGCAGCCCCCAAACCGGGGAGCTGTTTTTT
TRBJ2-2	.	TRBD2	TRBV30	CAWSLAGRTGELFF	TGTGCCTGGAGTCTAGCGGGTAGGACCGGGGAGCTGTTTTTT
TRBJ1-6	once	TRBD1	TRBV7-2	CASSISTGVVSPLHF	TGTGCCAGCAGCATTTCGACAGGGGTTGTCTCACCCCTCCACTTT
TRBJ2-3	.	TRBD2	TRBV18	CASSRDSGSSTDTQYF	TGTGCCAGCTCACGGGATAGCGGGAGTAGCACAGATACGCAGTATTTT
TRBJ1-3	.	TRBD1	TRBV5-4	CASSPTGGSNTIYF	TGTGCCAGCAGCCCAACAGGGGGTTCAAACACCATATATTTT
TRBJ1-2	.	.	TRBV12-2	CASRLAREDPHGYTF	TGTGCAAGTCGCTTAGCCAGGGAGGATCCTCATGGCTACACCTTC
TRBJ1-3	.	.	TRBV3-1/TRBV3-2	CASSLRGRPSGNTIYF	TGTGCCAGCAGCCTCCGCGGCCGGCCCTCTGGAAACACCATATATTTT
TRBJ1-6	.	.	TRBV23-1	CASSTGGGLPLHF	TGCGCCAGCAGTACTGGCGGGGGCCTACCCCTCCACTTT
TRBJ2-1	.	TRBD2	TRBV19	CASARLAGSYNEQFF	TGTGCCAGTGCCAGACTAGCGGGGTCCTACAATGAGCAGTTCTTC
TRBJ1-2	.	.	TRBV19	CASRKGEANYGYTF	TGTGCCAGTAGGAAGGGAGAAGCTAACTATGGCTACACCTTC
TRBJ1-2	.	TRBD1	TRBV2	CASRSQGLANYGYTF	TGTGCCAGCAGGTCACAGGGGCTAGCTAACTATGGCTACACCTTC
TRBJ1-5	.	TRBD1	TRBV27	CASRPRGQGLQPQHF	TGTGCCAGCAGACCTCGGGGACAGGGGCTTCAGCCCCAGCATTTT
TRBJ1-3	.	.	TRBV2	CASSATWADYTIYF	TGTGCCAGCAGTGCTACGTGGGCCGATTACACCATATATTTT
TRBJ2-1	few	TRBD2	TRBV6-5	CASSRRTSGYNEQFF	TGTGCCAGCAGTCGGCGGACTAGCGGCTACAATGAGCAGTTCTTC
TRBJ2-7	.	.	TRBV28	CASARGTQFYEQYF	TGTGCCAGCGCTCGGGGGACTCAATTCTACGAGCAGTACTTC
TRBJ1-2	once	TRBD1	TRBV2	CASSLTGSNYGYTF	TGTGCCAGCAGCTTGACAGGGTCTAACTATGGCTACACCTTC